This TCR beta chain is drawn from a study of molecular identifiers for immune sequencing clone quantification. This clonotype was recorded many times. Its specificity is not known. CDR3 length equals 14 residues. The germline gives CDR1 MGHRA, CDR2 YSYEKL. Trimming stripped 0 bases from V and 7 bases from J, with 12 bases between. Study conclusions and caveats: Beyond 20 RNA copies, clones held over 99% of effector molecules, compared with under 1% in naive cells.

MiXCR was run by TCRdb on the PCR reads, yielding one entry per CDR3 protein. The sample lists about 65,000 distinct CDR3 sequences; approximately 18% were seen once. Sequenced sample: naive CD8+ T cells from blood, with Jurkat cell RNA spiked in. Documented subset: FACS-sorted CD8+CD4-CCR7+CD45RA+ naive T cells. J is TRBJ1-1 and V is TRBV4-1; D is ambiguous. This TCR was recovered from a human donor in good health. Some libraries in this study had Jurkat cell RNA spiked in. CDR3 nucleotide sequence: TGCGCCAGCAGCCAAGATCTAAGAGGTTTTGAAGCTTTCTTT. It encodes CASSQDLRGFEAFF.